One sample yielded the 7 T cell receptor beta chains listed below, sequenced in a study of blood T cell repertoires in COVID-19. Using immunoSEQ multiplex PCR, the repertoire was profiled, and TCRdb retains in-frame clones only, with some absent. Among around 140,000 clones listed, about 83% were seen once. Sequencing was carried out using peripheral blood. These receptor sequences come from a man aged 30 to 39 with COVID-19, enrolled during active disease.

V is TRBV11-2 and J is TRBJ2-5; 7 bases are a match to TRBD1. Germline trimming cut 5 bases from V and 2 bases from J; bases unmatched to any gene: 5. This CDR3 spans 14 amino acids. Looked up from germline, CDR1 is SGHAT and CDR2 is FQNNGV. This chain's CDR3 is CASSRGQAQETQYF. For the CDR3, the DNA is TGTGCCAGCAGCCGCGGACAGGCACAAGAGACCCAGTACTTC.

The rearrangement joins TRBV27 to TRBJ1-1; D is perhaps TRBD1 (6 bases). The germline V gene has CDR1 MNHEY and CDR2 SMNVEV (reference sequence). The CDR3 runs to 14 residues. V lost 9 bases, J lost 7 bases, and 21 bases lay in between. CDR3 sequence (DNA): TGTGCCAGTTATCCCTCCGGATCGGACAGTGAAGCTTTCTTT. The encoded protein is CASYPSGSDSEAFF.

This clone came up once. The V and J genes are TRBV15 and TRBJ2-7; 10 positions agree with TRBD2. The length of the CDR3 is 16 residues. The germline V gene encodes CDR1 LNHNV and CDR2 YYDKDF (reference sequence). J lost 0 bases, V lost 6 bases, and 8 bases had no gene match. The CDR3 coding sequence is TGTGCCACCAGGATGCTAGCGGGGGCGAGCTCCTACGAGCAGTACTTC. Translating gives CATRMLAGASSYEQYF.

The gene calls are TRBV20-1 and TRBJ2-5; D is unresolved. Germline V gene lookup returns CDR1 DFQATT and CDR2 SNEGSKA (reference sequence). V was pared by 5 bases and J by 3 bases, with 4 bases between. This CDR3 is built from 10 residues. The DNA of the CDR3 is TGCAGTGCTTCAGAAGAGACCCAGTACTTC. The encoded protein is CSASEETQYF.

V usage is TRBV28 and J usage is TRBJ2-3, with 7 bases lining up with TRBD1. The germline CDR1 and CDR2 sequences are MDHEN and SYDVKM. This CDR3 contains 16 residues. With V trimmed by 6 bases and J by 4 bases, 13 bases remained unmatched. The CDR3 region is CASRKTGSVGADTQYF. As DNA, the CDR3 is TGTGCCAGCAGGAAGACAGGGTCTGTGGGGGCAGATACGCAGTATTTT.

V usage is TRBV28 and J usage is TRBJ2-3, with 7 bases lining up with TRBD2. V gave up 2 bases and J gave up 7 bases; unmatched junction bases: 12. Germline CDR1 and CDR2: MDHEN and SYDVKM. The CDR3 sequence is 16 residues long. Here the CDR3 reads CASSLQLGGKENTQYF. The DNA of the CDR3 is TGTGCCAGCAGTTTACAGCTGGGGGGGAAGGAAAATACGCAGTATTTT.

The genes are TRBV7-6 and TRBJ2-7, with TRBD2 as a possible D gene (8 bases). Germline values: CDR1 SGHVS, CDR2 FNYEAQ. CDR3 length: 15 residues. Trimming left V 5 bases short and J 1 base short, with 15 bases between. The CDR3 DNA reads TGTGCCAGCAGCCCACGGGAGGGACAGTCCTACGAGCAGTACTTC. Protein sequence: CASSPREGQSYEQYF.